This T cell receptor beta chain was profiled in a study of T cells in Graves' hyperthyroidism and ophthalmopathy. The study's findings and limits: Ophthalmopathy was separated from stable hyperthyroidism by a 13 V-J model.

CDR3 size: 13 residues. In germline, CDR1 is KGHSH, CDR2 LQKENI. V lost 2 bases, J lost 3 bases, and 4 bases lay in between. Amplified regions were TCR beta CDR3 sequences from RNA transcripts. RT-PCR in the first round (using the HTBI primer set) targeted the TCR CDR3. TCRdb re-called the multiplex PCR reads with MiXCR, one entry per CDR3 protein. This repertoire shows 300,000 to 450,000 distinct CDR3 sequences, more than 13% found once; its top ten account for about 31%. At least ten counts were recorded for this clonotype. The target antigen is unknown. With a duration under 2 months, the hyperthyroidism was newly diagnosed in patients aged 18 to 65. Extraction of PBMCs used 10 ml of fresh peripheral blood.

Sequencing was performed on blood. The chain carries TRBV18 and TRBJ1-4; D not resolved. The clonotype originates from a woman aged 25 to 39 with Graves' hyperthyroidism. The CDR3 DNA sequence: TGTGCCAGCTCACCAGGATCTAATGAAAAACTGTTTTTT. Residues: CASSPGSNEKLFF.